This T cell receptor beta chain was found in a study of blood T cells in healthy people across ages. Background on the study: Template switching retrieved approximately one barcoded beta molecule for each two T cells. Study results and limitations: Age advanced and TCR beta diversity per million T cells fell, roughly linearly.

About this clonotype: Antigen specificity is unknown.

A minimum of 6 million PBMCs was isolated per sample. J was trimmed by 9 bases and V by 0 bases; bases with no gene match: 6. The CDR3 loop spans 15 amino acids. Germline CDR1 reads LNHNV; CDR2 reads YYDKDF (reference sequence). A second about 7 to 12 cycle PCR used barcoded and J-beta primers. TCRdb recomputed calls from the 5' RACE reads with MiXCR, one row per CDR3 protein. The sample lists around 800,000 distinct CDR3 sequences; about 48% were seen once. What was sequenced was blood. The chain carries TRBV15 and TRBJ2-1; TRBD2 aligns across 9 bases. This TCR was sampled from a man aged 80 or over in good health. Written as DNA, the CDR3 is TGTGCCACCAGCAGAGATTTTAGCGGGAGTATTGAGCAGTTCTTC. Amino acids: CATSRDFSGSIEQFF.